This T cell receptor beta chain comes out of a study of T cell responses to AZD1222 COVID-19 vaccine. Study summary: Researchers grouped second doses given at about 4 or about 12 weeks into one pool.

Repertoires were generated with immunoSEQ multiplex PCR, while TCRdb's copy carries only in-frame clones and drops some. The sample shows under 170,000 clones, about 95% of them seen only once. From germline, CDR1 is MGHRA and CDR2 YSYEKL. Trimming shortened V by 4 bases and J by 0 bases, and 10 bases separated the two germline ends. The CDR3 has 14 residues. Overall study results and limits: Only after the peak T cell response were repertoires sampled. CD4 TCRs covered the whole spike, strongest at regions 160-218 and 743-854. Clonal diversity may have been underestimated in mostly white British donors.

Worth noting for this clone: What it recognizes is unknown.

The clonotype comes from an adult in good health. Source: peripheral blood, taken on day 0 of AZD1222 vaccination. This chain uses TRBV4-1 with TRBJ2-7; D is undetermined. CDR3 nucleotide sequence: TGCGCCAGCAGCCCGACAAGTGACTCCTACGAGCAGTACGTC. It specifies CASSPTSDSYEQYV.